This T cell receptor (beta chain) was documented in a study of blood T cells in healthy people across ages. The second PCR ran about 7 to 12 cycles with a sample-barcoded 5' primer and J-beta primers. Each CDR3 protein is one row after TCRdb ran MiXCR on the 5' RACE reads. The table has 1.8 million or so distinct CDR3 sequences, about 39% seen once. Only a few counts were recorded for this clonotype. CDR1 is SGHTA, CDR2 FQGNSA, per germline. V dropped 5 bases and J dropped 8; count of bases not matched to a gene: 6. The CDR3 has 13 amino acids. Per-sample PBMC isolation yielded at least 7 million cells.

The specimen sequenced was blood. The sequence was obtained from a human donor in good health. This sequence joins TRBV7-2 and TRBJ2-1, with 7 bases that match TRBD1. The CDR3 is CASSRQGIDEQFF. The CDR3 coding sequence is TGTGCCAGCAGCCGACAGGGTATAGATGAGCAGTTCTTC.